This TCR beta chain originates from a study of blood T cell repertoires in COVID-19. Looking at the study overall: Acute-phase and convalescent COVID-19 samples originated in the United States, Italy and Spain.

This clone was seen only once. In germline, CDR1 is SGHTA, CDR2 FQGNSA. The CDR3 is 15 residues long. Trimming took off 4 bases at V and 6 bases at J, with 16 bases between the two ends. TCRdb's table, derived via immunoSEQ multiplex PCR, lists solely in-frame clones and lacks some. This table has hundreds of thousands of clones, just over 85% appearing once. The chain carries TRBV7-2 and TRBJ1-5; D is possibly TRBD1 (5 bases). The sample was peripheral blood. The TCR originated in an elderly man with acute or convalescent COVID-19. The CDR3 bases are TGTGCCAGCAGCTCCCACCGGGGGGGAAGTCAGCCCCAGCATTTT. Encoded protein: CASSSHRGGSQPQHF.